This T cell receptor (beta chain) was identified during a study of molecular identifiers for immune sequencing clone quantification. This clonotype has just a few counts. Its antigen is still unknown. TCRdb called the PCR reads again in MiXCR, with one record for every CDR3 protein. The sample has approximately 500,000 distinct CDR3 sequences; over 20% are singletons. Trimming took off 1 base at V and 1 base at J, with 8 bases between the two ends. CDR3 length: 15 residues. CDR1 SEHNR and CDR2 FQNEAQ come from the germline V gene (reference sequence). Source material for naive CD8 libraries was roughly 20,000 to 1,100,000 sorted cells, with 10%, 30% or 50% RNA. Overall study findings and caveats: The study found clones above 20 RNA copies held over 98% of effector molecules and under 1% in naive cells.

This chain joins TRBV7-9 and TRBJ1-5; D is uncertain. The source is a human donor in good health. Some libraries in this study had Jurkat cell RNA spiked in. Sequenced input: naive CD8+ T cells from blood, with Jurkat cell RNA spiked in. Indicated subset: FACS-sorted CD8+CD4-CCR7+CD45RA+ naive T cells. DNA for the CDR3: TGTGCCAGCAGCTTAGGGGATCAAAGCAATCAGCCCCAGCATTTT. Amino acid sequence: CASSLGDQSNQPQHF.